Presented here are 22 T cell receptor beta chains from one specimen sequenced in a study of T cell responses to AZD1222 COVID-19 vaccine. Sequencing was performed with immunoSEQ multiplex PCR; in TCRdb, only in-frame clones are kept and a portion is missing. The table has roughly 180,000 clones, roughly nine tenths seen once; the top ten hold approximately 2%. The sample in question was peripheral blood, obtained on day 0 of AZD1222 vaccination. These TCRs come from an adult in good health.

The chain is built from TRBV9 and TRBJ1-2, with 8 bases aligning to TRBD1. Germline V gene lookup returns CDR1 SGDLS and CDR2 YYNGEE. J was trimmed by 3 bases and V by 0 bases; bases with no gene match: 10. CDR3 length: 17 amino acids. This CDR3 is CASSVAPQGASDYGYTF. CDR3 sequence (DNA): TGTGCCAGCAGCGTAGCCCCCCAGGGGGCGAGCGACTATGGCTACACCTTC.

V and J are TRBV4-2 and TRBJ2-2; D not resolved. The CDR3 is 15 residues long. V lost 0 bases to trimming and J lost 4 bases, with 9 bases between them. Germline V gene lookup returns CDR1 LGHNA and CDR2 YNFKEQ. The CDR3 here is CASSQDRTSTGELFF. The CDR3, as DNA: TGTGCCAGCAGCCAAGACAGGACCTCCACCGGGGAGCTGTTTTTT.

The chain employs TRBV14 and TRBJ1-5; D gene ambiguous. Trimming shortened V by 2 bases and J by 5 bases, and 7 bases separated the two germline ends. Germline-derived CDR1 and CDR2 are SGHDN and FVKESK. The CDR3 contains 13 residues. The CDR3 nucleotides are TGTGCCAGCAGCCAACGAAGGGATCAGCCCCAGCATTTT. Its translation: CASSQRRDQPQHF.

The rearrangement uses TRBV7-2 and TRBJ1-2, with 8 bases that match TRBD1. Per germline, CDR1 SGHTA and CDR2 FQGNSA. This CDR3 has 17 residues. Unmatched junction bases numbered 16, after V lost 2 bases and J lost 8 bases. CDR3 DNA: TGTGCCAGCAGCTTACCCGGACAGGGACTAACTATGAAGGGCTACACCTTC. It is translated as CASSLPGQGLTMKGYTF.

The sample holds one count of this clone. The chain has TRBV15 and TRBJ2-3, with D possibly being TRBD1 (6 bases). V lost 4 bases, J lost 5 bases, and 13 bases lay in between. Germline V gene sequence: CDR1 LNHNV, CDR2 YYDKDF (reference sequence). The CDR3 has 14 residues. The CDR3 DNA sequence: TGTGCCACCAGCAAAAACAGGGTGCAAGATACGCAGTATTTT. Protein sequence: CATSKNRVQDTQYF.

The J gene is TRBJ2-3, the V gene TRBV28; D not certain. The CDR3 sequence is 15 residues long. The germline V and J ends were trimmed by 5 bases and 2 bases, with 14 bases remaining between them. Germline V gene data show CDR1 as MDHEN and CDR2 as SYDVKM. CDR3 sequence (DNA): TGTGCCAGCAGTCCAGCGCGAATGAACACAGATACGCAGTATTTT. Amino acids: CASSPARMNTDTQYF.

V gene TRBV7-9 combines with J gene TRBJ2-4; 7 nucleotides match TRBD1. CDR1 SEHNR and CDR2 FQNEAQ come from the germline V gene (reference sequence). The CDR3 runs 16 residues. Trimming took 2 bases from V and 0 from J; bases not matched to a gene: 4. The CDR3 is CASSLYRGLAKNIQYF. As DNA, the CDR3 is TGTGCCAGCAGCTTATACAGGGGTCTAGCCAAAAACATTCAGTACTTC.

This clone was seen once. CDR3 sequence: CASSFTGGPINSPLHF. DNA for the CDR3: TGTGCCAGCAGTTTTACAGGGGGTCCCATCAATTCACCCCTCCACTTT. The chain is built from TRBV27 and TRBJ1-6; 8 nucleotides agree with TRBD1. After removal of 3 bases from V and 7 bases from J, the junction contained 8 bases not matched to a gene. This CDR3 spans 16 amino acids. Looked up from germline, CDR1 is MNHEY and CDR2 is SMNVEV (reference sequence).

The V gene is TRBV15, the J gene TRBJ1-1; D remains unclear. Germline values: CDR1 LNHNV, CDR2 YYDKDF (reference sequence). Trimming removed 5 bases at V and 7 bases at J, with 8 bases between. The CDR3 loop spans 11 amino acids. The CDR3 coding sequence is TGTGCCACCAGCCAAAACCGTGAAGCTTTCTTT. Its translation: CATSQNREAFF.

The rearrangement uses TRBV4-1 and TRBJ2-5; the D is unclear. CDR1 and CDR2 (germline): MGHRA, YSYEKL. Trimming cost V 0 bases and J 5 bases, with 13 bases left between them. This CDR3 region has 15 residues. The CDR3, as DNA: TGCGCCAGCAGCCAAGATCTCGGTAGCCGGGAGACCCAGTACTTC. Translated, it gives CASSQDLGSRETQYF.

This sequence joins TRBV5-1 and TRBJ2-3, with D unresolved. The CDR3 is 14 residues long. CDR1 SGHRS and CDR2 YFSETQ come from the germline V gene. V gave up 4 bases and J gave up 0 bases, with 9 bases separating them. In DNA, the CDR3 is TGCGCCAGCAGCAAGCAGACTAGCACAGATACGCAGTATTTT. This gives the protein CASSKQTSTDTQYF. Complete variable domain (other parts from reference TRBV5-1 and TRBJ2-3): KAGVTQTPRYLIKTRGQQVTLSCSPISGHRSVSWYQQTPGQGLQFLFEYFSETQRNKGNFPGRFSGRQFSNSRSEMNVSTLELGDSALYLCASSKQTSTDTQYFGPGTRLTVL.

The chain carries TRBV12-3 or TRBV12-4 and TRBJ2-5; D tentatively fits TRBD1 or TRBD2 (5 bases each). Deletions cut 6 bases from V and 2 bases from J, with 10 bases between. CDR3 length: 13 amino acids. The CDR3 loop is CASSRDRQETQYF. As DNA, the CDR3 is TGTGCCAGCAGCAGGGACCGGCAAGAGACCCAGTACTTC.

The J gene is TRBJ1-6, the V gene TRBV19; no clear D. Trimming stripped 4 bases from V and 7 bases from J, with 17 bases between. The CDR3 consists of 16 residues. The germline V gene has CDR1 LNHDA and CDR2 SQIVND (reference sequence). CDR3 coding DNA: TGTGCCAGTAGTACCCACCTTAGGACGGTGAATTCACCCCTCCACTTT. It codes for CASSTHLRTVNSPLHF.

The CDR3 reads CASSNSSTIYF. The CDR3 nucleotides read TGTGCCAGCAGCAACAGCTCCACCATATATTTT. The V and J genes are TRBV11-3 and TRBJ1-3; D not resolved. The germline V gene has CDR1 SGHNT and CDR2 YENEEA. CDR3 length equals 11 residues. V dropped 5 bases and J dropped 9 bases, with 8 bases sitting between them.

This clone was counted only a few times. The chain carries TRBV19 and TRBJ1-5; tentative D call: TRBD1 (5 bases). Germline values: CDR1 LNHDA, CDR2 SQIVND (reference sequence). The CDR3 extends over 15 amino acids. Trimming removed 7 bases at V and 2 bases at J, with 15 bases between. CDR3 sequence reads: CASTWRGMGNQPQHF. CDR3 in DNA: TGTGCCAGTACGTGGAGGGGAATGGGCAATCAGCCCCAGCATTTT.

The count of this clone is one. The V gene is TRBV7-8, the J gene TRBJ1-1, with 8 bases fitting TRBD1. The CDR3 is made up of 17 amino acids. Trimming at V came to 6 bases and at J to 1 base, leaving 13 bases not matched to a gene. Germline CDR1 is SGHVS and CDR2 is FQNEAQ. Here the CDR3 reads CASSPRTRQGKNTEAFF. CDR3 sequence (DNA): TGTGCCAGCAGTCCTAGAACGAGACAGGGGAAGAACACTGAAGCTTTCTTT. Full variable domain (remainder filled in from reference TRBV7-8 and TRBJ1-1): GAGVSQSPRYKVAKRGQDVALRCDPISGHVSLFWYQQALGQGPEFLTYFQNEAQLDKSGLPSDRFFAERPEGSVSTLKIQRTQQEDSAVYLCASSPRTRQGKNTEAFFGQGTRLTVV.

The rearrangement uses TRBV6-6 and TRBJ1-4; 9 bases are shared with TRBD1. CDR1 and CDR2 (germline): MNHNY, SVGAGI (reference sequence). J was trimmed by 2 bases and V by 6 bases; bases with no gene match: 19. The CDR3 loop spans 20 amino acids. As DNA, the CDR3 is TGTGCCAGCAGCCCGATAGGACAGGGGCGACCTGAGTCTACTAATGAAAAACTGTTTTTT. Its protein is CASSPIGQGRPESTNEKLFF.

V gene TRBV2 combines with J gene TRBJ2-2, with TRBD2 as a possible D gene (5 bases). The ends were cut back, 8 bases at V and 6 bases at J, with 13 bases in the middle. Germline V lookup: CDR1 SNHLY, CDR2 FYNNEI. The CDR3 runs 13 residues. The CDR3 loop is CASEGLVPGELFF. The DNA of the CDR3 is TGTGCCAGCGAGGGCCTCGTGCCCGGGGAGCTGTTTTTT.

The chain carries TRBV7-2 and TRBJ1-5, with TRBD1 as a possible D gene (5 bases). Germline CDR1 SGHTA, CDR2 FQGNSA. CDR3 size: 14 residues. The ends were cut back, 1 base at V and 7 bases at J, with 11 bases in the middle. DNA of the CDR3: TGTGCCAGCAGCTTAGAGGGGTCTCAGCAGCCCCAGCATTTT. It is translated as CASSLEGSQQPQHF.

The CDR3 reads CASSQFVLGLQRYSPLHF. CDR3 bases: TGTGCCAGCAGCCAATTCGTCTTAGGCTTACAACGATATTCACCCCTCCACTTT. The rearrangement joins TRBV3-1 (or the pseudogene TRBV3-2) to TRBJ1-6; no clear D gene. Germline CDR1 LGHDT, CDR2 YNNKEL (reference sequence). This CDR3 is 18 amino acids long. V was trimmed by 2 bases and J by 8 bases, leaving 22 bases between them.

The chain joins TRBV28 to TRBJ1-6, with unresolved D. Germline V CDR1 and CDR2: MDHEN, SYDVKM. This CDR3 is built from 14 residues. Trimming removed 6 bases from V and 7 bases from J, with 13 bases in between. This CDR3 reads CASSQGRVNSPLHF. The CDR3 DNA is TGTGCCAGCAGCCAAGGCCGCGTAAATTCACCCCTCCACTTT.

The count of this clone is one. CDR3 in amino acids: CASSNRGATGELFF. The DNA of the CDR3 is TGTGCCAGTAGTAACAGGGGAGCGACCGGGGAGCTGTTTTTT. The rearrangement joins TRBV19 to TRBJ2-2, with TRBD1 matching 7 bases. V was clipped by 4 bases and J by 5 bases; unmatched bases: 4. The CDR3 length is 14 residues. CDR1 and CDR2 (germline): LNHDA, SQIVND (reference sequence).